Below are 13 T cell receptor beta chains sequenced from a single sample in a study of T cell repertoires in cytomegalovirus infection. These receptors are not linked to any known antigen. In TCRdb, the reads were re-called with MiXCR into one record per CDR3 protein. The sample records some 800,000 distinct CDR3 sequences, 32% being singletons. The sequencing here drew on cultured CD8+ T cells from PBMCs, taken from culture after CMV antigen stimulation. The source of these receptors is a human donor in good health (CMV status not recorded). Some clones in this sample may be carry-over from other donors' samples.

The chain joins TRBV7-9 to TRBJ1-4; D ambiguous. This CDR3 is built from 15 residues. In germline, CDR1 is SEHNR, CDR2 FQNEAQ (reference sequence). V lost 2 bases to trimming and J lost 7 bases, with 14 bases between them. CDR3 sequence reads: CASSLSYSPIEKLFF. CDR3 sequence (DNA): TGTGCCAGCAGCTTAAGCTACAGCCCTATTGAAAAACTGTTTTTT.

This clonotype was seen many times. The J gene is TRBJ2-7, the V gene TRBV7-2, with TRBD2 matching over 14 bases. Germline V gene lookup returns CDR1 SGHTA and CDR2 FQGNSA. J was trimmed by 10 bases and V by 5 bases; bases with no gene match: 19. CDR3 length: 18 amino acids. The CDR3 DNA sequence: TGTGCCAGCAGCCCCCGGACTAGCGGGGGGCTAAGTAACTTTCTCCAGTACGTC. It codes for CASSPRTSGGLSNFLQYV.

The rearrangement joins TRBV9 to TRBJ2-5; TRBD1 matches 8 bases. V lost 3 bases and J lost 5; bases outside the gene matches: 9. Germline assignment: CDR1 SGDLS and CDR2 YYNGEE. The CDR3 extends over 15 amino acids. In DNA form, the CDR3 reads TGTGCCAGCAGCGATCGCACAGGGGGTAGGGAGACCCAGTACTTC. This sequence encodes CASSDRTGGRETQYF. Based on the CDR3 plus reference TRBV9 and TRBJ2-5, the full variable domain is DSGVTQTPKHLITATGQRVTLRCSPRSGDLSVYWYQQSLDQGLQFLIQYYNGEERAKGNILERFSAQQFPDLHSELNLSSLELGDSALYFCASSDRTGGRETQYFGPGTRLLVL.

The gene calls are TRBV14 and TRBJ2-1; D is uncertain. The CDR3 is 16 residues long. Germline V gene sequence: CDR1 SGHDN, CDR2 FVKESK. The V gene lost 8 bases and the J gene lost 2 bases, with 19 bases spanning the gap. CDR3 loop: CASSVYLTRTYNEQFF. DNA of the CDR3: TGTGCCAGCTCAGTATACCTAACCCGTACCTACAATGAGCAGTTCTTC.

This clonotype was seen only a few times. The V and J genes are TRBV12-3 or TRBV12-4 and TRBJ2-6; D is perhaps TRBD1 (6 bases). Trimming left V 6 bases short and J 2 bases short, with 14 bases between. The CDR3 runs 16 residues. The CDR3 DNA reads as TGTGCCAGCAGACCCACAGGGTCCCCTGGGGCCAACGTCCTGACTTTC. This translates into CASRPTGSPGANVLTF.

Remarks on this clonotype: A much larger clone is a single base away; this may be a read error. This CDR3 reads CVSSLIETYEQYV. DNA for the CDR3: TGTGTCAGCAGCTTAATCGAAACCTACGAGCAGTACGTC. The rearrangement joins TRBV7-2 to TRBJ2-7; D remains ambiguous. Germline assignment: CDR1 SGHTA and CDR2 FQGNSA. The CDR3 totals 13 residues.

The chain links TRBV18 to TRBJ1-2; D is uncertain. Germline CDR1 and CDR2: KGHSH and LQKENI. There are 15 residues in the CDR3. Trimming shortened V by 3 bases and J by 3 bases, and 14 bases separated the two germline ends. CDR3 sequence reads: CASSPANRDYYGYTF. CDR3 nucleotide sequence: TGTGCCAGCTCACCGGCTAACAGAGACTACTATGGCTACACCTTC.

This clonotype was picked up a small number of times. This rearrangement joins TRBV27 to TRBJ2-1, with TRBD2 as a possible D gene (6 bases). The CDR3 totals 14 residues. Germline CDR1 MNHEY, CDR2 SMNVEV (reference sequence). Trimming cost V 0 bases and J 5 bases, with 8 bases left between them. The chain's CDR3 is CASSLSAGNNEQFF. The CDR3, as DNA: TGTGCCAGCAGTTTATCCGCGGGGAACAATGAGCAGTTCTTC.

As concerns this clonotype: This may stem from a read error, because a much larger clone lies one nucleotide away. CDR3 in DNA: TGTGCCAGCAGGGTAGGGTCGGCCAAGCAGTACTTC. It yields the protein CASRVGSAKQYF. The chain combines TRBV12-3 or TRBV12-4 with TRBJ2-7; D not resolved. The CDR3 runs to 12 residues. V was pared by 6 bases and J by 8 bases, with 14 bases between.

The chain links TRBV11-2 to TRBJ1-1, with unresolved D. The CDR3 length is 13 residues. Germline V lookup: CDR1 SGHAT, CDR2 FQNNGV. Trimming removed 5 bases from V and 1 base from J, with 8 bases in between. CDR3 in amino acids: CASSTTQNTEAFF. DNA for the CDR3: TGTGCCAGCAGCACGACACAGAACACTGAAGCTTTCTTT.

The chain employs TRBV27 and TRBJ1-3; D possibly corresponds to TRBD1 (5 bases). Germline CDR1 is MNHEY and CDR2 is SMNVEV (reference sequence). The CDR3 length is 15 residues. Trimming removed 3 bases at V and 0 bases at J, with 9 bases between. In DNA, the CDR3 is TGTGCCAGCAGTTTGGTTGGGGGCTCTGGAAACACCATATATTTT. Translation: CASSLVGGSGNTIYF.

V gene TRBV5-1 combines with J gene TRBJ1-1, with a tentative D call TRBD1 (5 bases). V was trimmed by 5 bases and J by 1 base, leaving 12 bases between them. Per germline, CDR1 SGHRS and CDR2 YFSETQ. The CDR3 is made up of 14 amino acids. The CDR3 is CASRPDSGNTEAFF. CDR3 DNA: TGCGCCAGCAGACCCGACAGCGGGAACACTGAAGCTTTCTTT. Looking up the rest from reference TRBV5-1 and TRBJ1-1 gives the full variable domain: KAGVTQTPRYLIKTRGQQVTLSCSPISGHRSVSWYQQTPGQGLQFLFEYFSETQRNKGNFPGRFSGRQFSNSRSEMNVSTLELGDSALYLCASRPDSGNTEAFFGQGTRLTVV.

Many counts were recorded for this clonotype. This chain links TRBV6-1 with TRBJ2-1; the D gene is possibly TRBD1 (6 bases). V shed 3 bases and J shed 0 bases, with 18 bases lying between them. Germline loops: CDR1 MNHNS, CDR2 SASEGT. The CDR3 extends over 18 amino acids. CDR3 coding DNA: TGTGCCAGCAGTGATGCCAGGGGCGGCCCTAACTCCTACAATGAGCAGTTCTTC. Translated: CASSDARGGPNSYNEQFF.